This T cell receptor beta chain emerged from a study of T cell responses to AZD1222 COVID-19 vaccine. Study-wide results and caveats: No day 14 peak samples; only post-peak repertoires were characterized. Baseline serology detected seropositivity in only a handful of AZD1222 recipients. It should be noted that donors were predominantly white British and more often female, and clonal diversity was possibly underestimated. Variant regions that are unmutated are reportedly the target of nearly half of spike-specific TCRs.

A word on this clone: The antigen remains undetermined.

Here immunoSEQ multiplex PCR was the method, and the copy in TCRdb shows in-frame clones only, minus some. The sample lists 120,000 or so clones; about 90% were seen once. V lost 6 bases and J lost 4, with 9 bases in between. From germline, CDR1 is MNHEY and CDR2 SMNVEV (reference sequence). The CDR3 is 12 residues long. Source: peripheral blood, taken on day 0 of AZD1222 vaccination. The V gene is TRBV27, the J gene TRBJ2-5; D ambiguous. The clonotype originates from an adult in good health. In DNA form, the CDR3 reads TGTGCCAGCAGGGGTCGATTAGAGACCCAGTACTTC. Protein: CASRGRLETQYF.